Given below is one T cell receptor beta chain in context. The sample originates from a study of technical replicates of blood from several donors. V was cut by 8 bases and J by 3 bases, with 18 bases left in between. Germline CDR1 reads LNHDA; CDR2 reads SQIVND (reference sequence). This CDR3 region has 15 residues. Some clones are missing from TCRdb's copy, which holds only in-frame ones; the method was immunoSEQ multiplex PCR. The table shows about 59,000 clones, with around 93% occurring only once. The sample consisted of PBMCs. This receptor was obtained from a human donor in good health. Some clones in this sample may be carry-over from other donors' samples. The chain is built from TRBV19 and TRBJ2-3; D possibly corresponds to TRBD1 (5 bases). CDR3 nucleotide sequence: TGTGCCAGTTCCCCCGACCAGGGTTCGACAGATACGCAGTATTTT. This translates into CASSPDQGSTDTQYF.